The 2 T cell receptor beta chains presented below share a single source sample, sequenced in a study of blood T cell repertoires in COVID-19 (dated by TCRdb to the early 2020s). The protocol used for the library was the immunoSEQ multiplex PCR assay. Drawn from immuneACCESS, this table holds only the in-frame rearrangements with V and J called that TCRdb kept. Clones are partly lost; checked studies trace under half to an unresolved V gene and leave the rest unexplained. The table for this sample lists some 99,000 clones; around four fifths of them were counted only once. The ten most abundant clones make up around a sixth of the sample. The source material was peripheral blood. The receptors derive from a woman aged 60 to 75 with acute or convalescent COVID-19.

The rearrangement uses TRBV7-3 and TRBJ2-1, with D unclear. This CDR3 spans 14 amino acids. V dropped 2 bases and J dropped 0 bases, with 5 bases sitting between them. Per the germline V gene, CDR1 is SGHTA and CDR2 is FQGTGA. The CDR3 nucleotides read TGTGCCAGCAGCTTATATAGCTCCTACAATGAGCAGTTCTTC. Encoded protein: CASSLYSSYNEQFF. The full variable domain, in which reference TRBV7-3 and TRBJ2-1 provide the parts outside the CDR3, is GAGVSQTPSNKVTEKGKYVELRCDPISGHTALYWYRQSLGQGPEFLIYFQGTGAADDSGLPNDRFFAVRPEGSVSTLKIQRTERGDSAVYLCASSLYSSYNEQFFGPGTRLTVL.

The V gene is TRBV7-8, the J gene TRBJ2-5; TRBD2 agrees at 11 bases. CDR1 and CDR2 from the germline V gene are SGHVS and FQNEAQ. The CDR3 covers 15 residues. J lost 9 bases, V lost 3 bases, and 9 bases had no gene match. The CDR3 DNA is TGTGCCAGCAGCTTGGTAGCGGGAGGGCCGAGGGCCCAGTACTTC. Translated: CASSLVAGGPRAQYF.